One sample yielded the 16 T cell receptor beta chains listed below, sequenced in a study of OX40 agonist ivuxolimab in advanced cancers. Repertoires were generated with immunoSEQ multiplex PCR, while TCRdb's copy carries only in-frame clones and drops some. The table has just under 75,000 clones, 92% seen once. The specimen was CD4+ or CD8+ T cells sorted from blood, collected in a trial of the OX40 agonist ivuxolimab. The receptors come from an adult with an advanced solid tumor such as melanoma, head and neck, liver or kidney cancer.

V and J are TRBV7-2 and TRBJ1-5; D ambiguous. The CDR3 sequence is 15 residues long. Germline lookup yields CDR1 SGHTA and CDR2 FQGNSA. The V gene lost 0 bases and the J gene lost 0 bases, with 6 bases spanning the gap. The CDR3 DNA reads TGTGCCAGCAGCTTAGCAGGGATTAGCAATCAGCCCCAGCATTTT. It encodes CASSLAGISNQPQHF.

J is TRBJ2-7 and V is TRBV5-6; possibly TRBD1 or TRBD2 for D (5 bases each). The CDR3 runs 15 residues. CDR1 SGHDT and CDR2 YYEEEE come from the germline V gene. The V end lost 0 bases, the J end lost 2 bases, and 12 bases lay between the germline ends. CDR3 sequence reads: CASSLDGAGAYEQYF. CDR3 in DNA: TGTGCCAGCAGCTTGGACGGGGCTGGCGCCTACGAGCAGTACTTC. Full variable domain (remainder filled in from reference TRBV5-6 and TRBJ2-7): DAGVTQSPTHLIKTRGQQVTLRCSPKSGHDTVSWYQQALGQGPQFIFQYYEEEERQRGNFPDRFSGHQFPNYSSELNVNALLLGDSALYLCASSLDGAGAYEQYFGPGTRLTVT.

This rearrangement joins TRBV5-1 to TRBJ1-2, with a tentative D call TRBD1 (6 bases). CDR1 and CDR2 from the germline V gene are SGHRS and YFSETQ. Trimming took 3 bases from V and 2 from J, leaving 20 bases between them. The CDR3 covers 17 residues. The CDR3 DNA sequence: TGCGCCAGCAGCTCAGAGACAGGTAGTTCCTCCAACTATGGCTACACCTTC. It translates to CASSSETGSSSNYGYTF. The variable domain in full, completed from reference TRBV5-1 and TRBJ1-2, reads KAGVTQTPRYLIKTRGQQVTLSCSPISGHRSVSWYQQTPGQGLQFLFEYFSETQRNKGNFPGRFSGRQFSNSRSEMNVSTLELGDSALYLCASSSETGSSSNYGYTFGSGTRLTVV.

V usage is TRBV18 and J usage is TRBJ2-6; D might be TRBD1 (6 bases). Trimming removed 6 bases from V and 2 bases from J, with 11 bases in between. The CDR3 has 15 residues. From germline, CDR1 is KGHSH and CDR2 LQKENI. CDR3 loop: CASSLGAAGANVLTF. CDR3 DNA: TGTGCCAGCTCCCTGGGGGCTGCTGGGGCCAACGTCCTGACTTTC.

Here the CDR3 DNA reads TGTGCCAGCAGTTTTTCGGGCAGGGGGTCGCAGCCCCAGCATTTT. This sequence encodes CASSFSGRGSQPQHF. The V call is TRBV27, the J call TRBJ1-5, with TRBD1 matching over 7 bases. This CDR3 contains 15 residues. CDR1 and CDR2 from the germline V gene are MNHEY and SMNVEV (reference sequence). The junction had 9 bases not matched to a gene; V was cut back by 3 bases and J by 7 bases.

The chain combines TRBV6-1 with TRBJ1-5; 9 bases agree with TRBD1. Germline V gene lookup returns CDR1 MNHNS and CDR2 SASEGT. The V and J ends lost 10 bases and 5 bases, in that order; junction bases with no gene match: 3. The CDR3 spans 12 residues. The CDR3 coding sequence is TGTGCCACCGGACAGGGGTATCAGCCCCAGCATTTT. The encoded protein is CATGQGYQPQHF.

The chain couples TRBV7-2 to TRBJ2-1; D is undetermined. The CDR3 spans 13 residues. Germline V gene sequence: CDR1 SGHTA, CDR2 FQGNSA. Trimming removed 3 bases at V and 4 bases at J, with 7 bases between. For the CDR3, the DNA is TGTGCCAGCAGCTTGAGGCAGTACAATGAGCAGTTCTTC. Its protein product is CASSLRQYNEQFF.

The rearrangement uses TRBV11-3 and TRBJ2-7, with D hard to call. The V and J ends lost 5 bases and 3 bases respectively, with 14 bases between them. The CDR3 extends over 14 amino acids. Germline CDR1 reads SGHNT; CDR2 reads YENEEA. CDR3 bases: TGTGCCAGCAGCCTGCACCCGGGTAACTACGAGCAGTACTTC. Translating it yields CASSLHPGNYEQYF.

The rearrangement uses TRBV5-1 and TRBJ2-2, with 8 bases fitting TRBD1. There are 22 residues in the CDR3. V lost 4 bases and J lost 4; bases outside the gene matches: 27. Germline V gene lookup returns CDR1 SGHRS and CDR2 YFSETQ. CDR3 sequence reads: CASSRPPTGGGDGSHSTGELFF. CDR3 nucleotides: TGCGCCAGCAGCCGTCCCCCAACAGGGGGTGGCGATGGGTCCCATTCCACCGGGGAGCTGTTTTTT.

The chain's CDR3 is CASSVQEGPYEQYF. CDR3 bases: TGTGCCAGCAGCGTACAGGAGGGGCCGTACGAGCAGTACTTC. The V gene is TRBV9, the J gene TRBJ2-7; D is possibly TRBD2 (6 bases). V was pared by 1 base and J by 4 bases, with 12 bases between. The V gene's germline CDR1 is SGDLS and CDR2 YYNGEE. There are 14 residues in the CDR3.

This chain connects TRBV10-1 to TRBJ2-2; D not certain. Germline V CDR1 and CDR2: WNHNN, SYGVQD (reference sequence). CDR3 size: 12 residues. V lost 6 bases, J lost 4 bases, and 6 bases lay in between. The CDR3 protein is CASSPGTGELFF. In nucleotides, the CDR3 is TGCGCCAGCAGCCCGGGCACCGGGGAGCTGTTTTTT.

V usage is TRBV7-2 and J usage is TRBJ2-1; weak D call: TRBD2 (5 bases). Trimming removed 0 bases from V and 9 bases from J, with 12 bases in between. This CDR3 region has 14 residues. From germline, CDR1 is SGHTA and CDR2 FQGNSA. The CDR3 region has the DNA TGTGCCAGCAGCTTAGCGGGAGTGTCCGGTGAGCAGTTCTTC. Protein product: CASSLAGVSGEQFF.

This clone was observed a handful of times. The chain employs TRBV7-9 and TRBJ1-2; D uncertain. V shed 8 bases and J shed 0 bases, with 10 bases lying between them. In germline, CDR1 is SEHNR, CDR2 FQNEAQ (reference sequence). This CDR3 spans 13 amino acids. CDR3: CASGHEANYGYTF. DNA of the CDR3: TGTGCCAGCGGGCACGAAGCTAACTATGGCTACACCTTC.

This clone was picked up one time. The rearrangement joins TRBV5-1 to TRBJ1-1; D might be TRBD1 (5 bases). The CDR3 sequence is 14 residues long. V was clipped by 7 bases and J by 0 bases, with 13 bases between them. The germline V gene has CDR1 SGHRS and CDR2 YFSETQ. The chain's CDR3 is CASVRGDLNTEAFF. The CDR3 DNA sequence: TGCGCCAGCGTGCGGGGGGACCTGAACACTGAAGCTTTCTTT.

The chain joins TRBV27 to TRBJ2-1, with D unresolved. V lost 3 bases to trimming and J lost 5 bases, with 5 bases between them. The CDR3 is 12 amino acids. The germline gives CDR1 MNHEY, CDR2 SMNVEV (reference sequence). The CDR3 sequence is CASSFLHNEQFF. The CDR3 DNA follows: TGTGCCAGCAGTTTCCTCCACAATGAGCAGTTCTTC.

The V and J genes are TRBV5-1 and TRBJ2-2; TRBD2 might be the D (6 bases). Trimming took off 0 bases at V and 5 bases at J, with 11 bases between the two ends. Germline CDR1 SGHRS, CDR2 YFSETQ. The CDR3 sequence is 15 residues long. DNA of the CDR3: TGCGCCAGCAGCTTGGATATTGGAGGGACCGGGGAGCTGTTTTTT. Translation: CASSLDIGGTGELFF. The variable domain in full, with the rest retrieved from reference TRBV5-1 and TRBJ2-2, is KAGVTQTPRYLIKTRGQQVTLSCSPISGHRSVSWYQQTPGQGLQFLFEYFSETQRNKGNFPGRFSGRQFSNSRSEMNVSTLELGDSALYLCASSLDIGGTGELFFGEGSRLTVL.